The 2 T cell receptor beta chains in this list originate from one sample, sequenced in a study of human T cells and chemical hapten exposure. TCRdb reprocessed the RACE reads with MiXCR, giving one entry per CDR3 protein. The sample consists of fewer than 90,000 distinct CDR3 sequences, 6.5% to 8% of them appearing once. The time point was: patch test 2, 6 weeks after DPC sensitization. Sample treatment: therapeutic diphenylcyclopropenone sensitization with weekly scalp DPC. The starting material was whole blood, obtained in connection with sensitization to the hapten diphenylcyclopropenone (DPC). These receptors originate from a young woman with alopecia areata. Some clones in this sample may be carry-over from other donors' samples.

This clonotype was seen ten or more times. The chain is built from TRBV3-1 and TRBJ2-6; 7 positions agree with TRBD1. V was pared by 1 base and J by 3 bases, with 3 bases of the junction left unmatched. Germline-derived CDR1 and CDR2 are LGHDT and YNNKEL (reference sequence). The CDR3 sequence is 16 residues long. CDR3 sequence reads: CASSQGTGYGANVLTF. In nucleotides, the CDR3 is TGTGCCAGCAGCCAAGGGACAGGTTATGGGGCCAACGTCCTGACTTTC.

This chain connects TRBV29-1 to TRBJ1-1; a weak D match, TRBD1 (6 bases). This CDR3 region has 14 residues. Germline V gene sequence: CDR1 SQVTM, CDR2 ANQGSEA. The ends were cut back, 4 bases at V and 0 bases at J, with 12 bases in the middle. CDR3: CSVGLDSMNTEAFF. The CDR3 nucleotides read TGCAGCGTTGGTCTGGACAGCATGAACACTGAAGCTTTCTTT. The full variable domain, completed using reference TRBV29-1 and TRBJ1-1, is SAVISQKPSRDICQRGTSLTIQCQVDSQVTMMFWYRQQPGQSLTLIATANQGSEATYESGFVIDKFPISRPNLTFSTLTVSNMSPEDSSIYLCSVGLDSMNTEAFFGQGTRLTVV.